The 31 T cell receptor beta chains reported below all come from one sample, sequenced in a study of T-cell reconstitution after alpha-beta-depleted transplantation in children. Library preparation (for TCRbeta) was performed with unique molecular identifiers. Via MiXCR, TCRdb re-called the PCR reads, giving one row per CDR3 protein. The table lists roughly 200,000 distinct CDR3 sequences, 6.6% of them singletons, with about 6% in the top ten. The source material was PBMCs, sampled before TCRalphabeta/CD19-depleted stem cell transplant. These receptors were collected from a boy between 2 and 15 years old with acute lymphoblastic leukemia, due to receive a stem cell transplant.

This clonotype was found many times. The rearrangement links TRBV20-1 to TRBJ2-5; D call uncertain. CDR1 DFQATT and CDR2 SNEGSKA come from the germline V gene (reference sequence). Trimming left V 3 bases short and J 2 bases short, with 4 bases between. This CDR3 has 11 amino acids. The CDR3 coding sequence is TGCAGTGCTAGGGGGCAAGAGACCCAGTACTTC. Its translation is CSARGQETQYF.

The sample holds many counts of this clonotype. The CDR3 is CASSVDGLAGGRLYEQYF. The DNA for the CDR3 is TGTGCCAGCAGCGTTGACGGACTAGCGGGAGGGAGACTCTACGAGCAGTACTTC. V is TRBV11-2 and J is TRBJ2-7; the match to TRBD2 covers 15 bases. CDR1 and CDR2 (germline): SGHAT, FQNNGV. CDR3 size: 18 residues. V lost 5 bases and J lost 3; bases outside the gene matches: 11.

This clonotype was counted at least ten times. This chain connects TRBV3-1 to TRBJ1-6, with 7 nucleotides matching TRBD1. Germline lookup yields CDR1 LGHDT and CDR2 YNNKEL (reference sequence). The CDR3 spans 16 residues. V was pared by 4 bases and J by 5 bases, with 8 bases of the junction left unmatched. CDR3 in DNA: TGTGCCAGCAGCCTCGCACTTGGGACAGATAATTCACCCCTCCACTTT. Its protein is CASSLALGTDNSPLHF.

This clonotype was picked up many times. The CDR3 DNA follows: TGTGCCAGCAGTTTCAGCTCTTGGGGCAATCAGCCCCAGCATTTT. This encodes CASSFSSWGNQPQHF. The rearrangement uses TRBV12-3 or TRBV12-4 and TRBJ1-5; D is uncertain. Trimming pared 3 bases from V and 2 bases from J, leaving 11 bases between. This CDR3 is built from 15 residues.

This clonotype was picked up many times. The CDR3 protein is CASSLLGGPSTDTQYF. The CDR3 DNA reads TGCGCCAGCAGCTTGTTGGGGGGGCCCAGCACAGATACGCAGTATTTT. The chain recombines TRBV5-1 with TRBJ2-3; the D gene is possibly TRBD2 (7 bases). The CDR3 totals 16 residues. V gave up 1 base and J gave up 0 bases, with 12 bases separating them. The germline V gene has CDR1 SGHRS and CDR2 YFSETQ.

In its sample, this clonotype was seen many times. The chain joins TRBV24-1 to TRBJ2-5; perhaps TRBD1 as D (6 bases). V lost 3 bases and J lost 6, with 13 bases in between. The CDR3 length is 14 residues. Germline V CDR1 and CDR2: KGHDR, SFDVKD. CDR3 coding DNA: TGTGCCACCAGTGATAAACAGGGTAGCAAGACCCAGTACTTC. This codes for CATSDKQGSKTQYF.

Only a few counts were recorded for this clonotype. The rearrangement uses TRBV5-1 and TRBJ1-4, with 7 bases aligning to TRBD1. Trimming cost V 4 bases and J 6 bases; bases outside gene matches: 3. The CDR3 runs to 13 residues. From germline, CDR1 is SGHRS and CDR2 YFSETQ. As DNA, the CDR3 is TGCGCCAGCAGCGACAGGGAGGATGAAAAACTGTTTTTT. Encoded protein: CASSDREDEKLFF.

Many counts were recorded for this clonotype. The chain combines TRBV2 with TRBJ2-5; the D is unclear. Deletions cut 6 bases from V and 5 bases from J, with 19 bases between. The CDR3 loop spans 15 amino acids. Germline CDR1 is SNHLY and CDR2 is FYNNEI. DNA for the CDR3: TGTGCCAGCAGGAAAGGTGGCTCGGATAGGGAGACCCAGTACTTC. It encodes CASRKGGSDRETQYF.

There are a few counts of this clonotype. The V call is TRBV20-1, the J call TRBJ1-6, with TRBD1 matching over 8 bases. Germline CDR1 and CDR2: DFQATT and SNEGSKA (reference sequence). With V trimmed by 0 bases and J by 6 bases, 10 bases remained unmatched. The CDR3 contains 17 residues. CDR3 coding DNA: TGCAGTGCTAGAGATGTTCGTAGACAGGGGTTTAATTCACCCCTCCACTTT. Translating it yields CSARDVRRQGFNSPLHF.

The genes are TRBV6-2 or TRBV6-3 and TRBJ1-5, with D perhaps TRBD1 (5 bases). V was trimmed by 5 bases and J by 5 bases, leaving 13 bases between them. This CDR3 is 14 amino acids long. Germline CDR1 is MNHEY and CDR2 is SVGEGT. CDR3 in amino acids: CASSLRDYDQPQHF. The CDR3 nucleotides read TGTGCCAGCAGTCTCCGGGACTACGATCAGCCCCAGCATTTT.

This clonotype was counted at least ten times. CDR3 in amino acids: CASRPGGNTDTQYF. The CDR3 DNA sequence: TGCGCCAGCAGGCCCGGGGGGAATACAGATACGCAGTATTTT. The rearrangement uses TRBV5-1 and TRBJ2-3; 7 bases are a match to TRBD2. The CDR3 has 14 amino acids. The J segment lost 3 bases and the V segment lost 5 bases, leaving 6 bases of the junction unmatched. Looked up from germline, CDR1 is SGHRS and CDR2 is YFSETQ.

The rearrangement links TRBV11-3 to TRBJ2-5, with a possible D match to TRBD2 (6 bases). Germline assignment: CDR1 SGHNT and CDR2 YENEEA. CDR3 length equals 13 residues. V was trimmed by 5 bases and J by 4 bases, leaving 11 bases between them. The CDR3 protein is CASSNEGGETQYF. CDR3 sequence (DNA): TGTGCCAGCAGCAACGAGGGAGGAGAGACCCAGTACTTC.

The chain is built from TRBV28 and TRBJ2-3; D gene unclear. The V gene lost 3 bases and the J gene lost 0 bases, with 19 bases spanning the gap. This CDR3 has 18 amino acids. CDR1 and CDR2 (germline): MDHEN, SYDVKM. CDR3 DNA: TGTGCCAGCAGTTTCCCGTCGGGCAGCCGAACTAGCACAGATACGCAGTATTTT. Encoded protein: CASSFPSGSRTSTDTQYF.

A note on this clonotype: Sequence at one end of the junction differs from germline and may be a read error. This sequence joins TRBV20-1 and TRBJ2-4; D is perhaps TRBD2 (7 bases). The CDR3 is 15 amino acids. Germline-derived CDR1 and CDR2 are DFQATT and SNEGSKA (reference sequence). CDR3 bases: TGCTGTGCTAGAGATCTACCGGGGGGCATGTACATTCAGTACTTC. Translating it yields CCARDLPGGMYIQYF.

This clonotype was counted at least ten times. This chain uses TRBV5-1 with TRBJ1-1; 7 bases fit TRBD1. The CDR3 has 13 amino acids. With V trimmed by 8 bases and J by 1 base, 5 bases remained unmatched. Germline assignment: CDR1 SGHRS and CDR2 YFSETQ. The CDR3 region is CASSTGTNTEAFF. The CDR3 nucleotides read TGCGCCAGTTCGACAGGGACGAACACTGAAGCTTTCTTT. Looking up the rest from reference TRBV5-1 and TRBJ1-1 gives the full variable domain: KAGVTQTPRYLIKTRGQQVTLSCSPISGHRSVSWYQQTPGQGLQFLFEYFSETQRNKGNFPGRFSGRQFSNSRSEMNVSTLELGDSALYLCASSTGTNTEAFFGQGTRLTVV.

This clonotype was detected a few times. The chain is built from TRBV6-5 and TRBJ2-2; D is possibly TRBD2 (5 bases). Trimming left V 0 bases short and J 3 bases short, with 5 bases between. Germline V lookup: CDR1 MNHEY, CDR2 SVGAGI. The CDR3 runs to 14 residues. The chain's CDR3 is CASSYSADTGELFF. The DNA for the CDR3 is TGTGCCAGCAGTTACTCAGCGGACACCGGGGAGCTGTTTTTT.

This clonotype was detected ten times or more. The CDR3 sequence: CASSPRLAGTTDTQYF. CDR3 nucleotide sequence: TGCGCCAGCAGCCCAAGACTAGCGGGGACTACAGATACGCAGTATTTT. This chain uses TRBV5-1 with TRBJ2-3; TRBD2 aligns across 11 bases. The V gene's germline CDR1 is SGHRS and CDR2 YFSETQ. The CDR3 is 16 residues long. J lost 3 bases, V lost 4 bases, and 7 bases had no gene match.

The chain joins TRBV12-3 or TRBV12-4 to TRBJ1-5; the D is unclear. Trimming took 6 bases from V and 2 from J, leaving 14 bases between them. The CDR3 length is 15 residues. CDR3 region: CASSNAREGNQPQHF. The DNA of the CDR3 is TGTGCCAGCAGCAACGCTAGGGAAGGCAATCAGCCCCAGCATTTT.

The sample holds many counts of this clonotype. V gene TRBV29-1 combines with J gene TRBJ2-7; TRBD1 aligns across 7 bases. This CDR3 has 12 residues. From germline, CDR1 is SQVTM and CDR2 ANQGSEA. V lost 0 bases and J lost 7; bases outside the gene matches: 3. The CDR3 reads CSVEDQQGEQYF. The DNA of the CDR3 is TGCAGCGTTGAAGATCAACAGGGGGAGCAGTACTTC.

This clonotype was counted at least ten times. The chain has TRBV12-3 or TRBV12-4 and TRBJ2-2; D remains ambiguous. This CDR3 comprises 11 residues. Trimming shortened V by 8 bases and J by 4 bases, and 5 bases separated the two germline ends. This CDR3 reads CASDLTGELFF. The CDR3 DNA sequence: TGTGCCAGCGACCTCACCGGGGAGCTGTTTTTT.

This clonotype showed up many times. The V gene is TRBV6-1, the J gene TRBJ2-5; 9 nucleotides agree with TRBD1. The germline V gene encodes CDR1 MNHNS and CDR2 SASEGT. CDR3 length: 15 residues. The junction had 2 bases not matched to a gene; V was cut back by 2 bases and J by 1 base. This CDR3 reads CASSETTGGQETQYF. CDR3 in DNA: TGTGCCAGCAGTGAAACGACAGGGGGCCAAGAGACCCAGTACTTC.

The gene calls are TRBV5-1 and TRBJ2-7; D might be TRBD1 (5 bases). The V gene lost 5 bases and the J gene lost 0 bases, with 18 bases spanning the gap. This CDR3 has 16 residues. From germline, CDR1 is SGHRS and CDR2 YFSETQ. The CDR3 spells CASSSPRQSNSYEQYF. CDR3 coding DNA: TGCGCCAGCAGTTCTCCCAGACAGTCTAACTCCTACGAGCAGTACTTC.

At least ten counts were recorded for this clonotype. The CDR3 reads CATSGTTQSNQPQHF. The DNA for the CDR3 is TGTGCCACTAGCGGGACGACGCAAAGCAATCAGCCCCAGCATTTT. The chain joins TRBV10-3 to TRBJ1-5; D perhaps matches TRBD1 (5 bases). Per germline, CDR1 ENHRY and CDR2 SYGVKD. The CDR3 is 15 amino acids. V shed 10 bases and J shed 1 base, with 17 bases lying between them.

This clonotype was detected many times. The chain is built from TRBV12-3 or TRBV12-4 and TRBJ2-3; possible D gene TRBD1, 5 bases. V was trimmed by 2 bases and J by 1 base, leaving 10 bases between them. The CDR3 consists of 15 residues. CDR3 region: CASSLPKTGTDTQYF. The CDR3 DNA reads as TGTGCCAGCAGTTTACCTAAGACAGGCACAGATACGCAGTATTTT.

The sample holds many counts of this clonotype. V usage is TRBV5-6 and J usage is TRBJ2-3, with a tentative D call TRBD2 (5 bases). Trimming removed 4 bases from V and 4 bases from J, with 16 bases in between. In germline, CDR1 is SGHDT, CDR2 YYEEEE. This CDR3 is built from 15 residues. Here the CDR3 DNA reads TGTGCCAGCAGCACAACTAGAGGTTGGGCAGATACGCAGTATTTT. Its translation: CASSTTRGWADTQYF.

J is TRBJ2-1 and V is TRBV7-9, with 11 bases that match TRBD2. Germline V gene data show CDR1 as SEHNR and CDR2 as FQNEAQ (reference sequence). The CDR3 consists of 15 residues. J lost 6 bases, V lost 5 bases, and 6 bases had no gene match. The CDR3 spells CASSPGLAVINEQFF. The CDR3 region has the DNA TGTGCCAGCAGCCCGGGACTAGCGGTTATCAATGAGCAGTTCTTC.

The genes are TRBV27 and TRBJ2-2; unclear D gene. The CDR3 loop spans 16 amino acids. Trimming removed 10 bases at V and 2 bases at J, with 20 bases between. The germline V gene encodes CDR1 MNHEY and CDR2 SMNVEV (reference sequence). The CDR3 region has the DNA TGTGCCACATCACCGGGCTCCAGAATAAACACCGGGGAGCTGTTTTTT. Amino acids: CATSPGSRINTGELFF.

This clonotype was counted ten times or more. The V call is TRBV29-1, the J call TRBJ2-7, with 9 bases that match TRBD2. In germline, CDR1 is SQVTM, CDR2 ANQGSEA. J was trimmed by 7 bases and V by 5 bases; bases with no gene match: 9. The CDR3 spans 13 residues. The CDR3 here is CSVTIAGADEQYF. In DNA, the CDR3 is TGCAGCGTTACCATAGCGGGAGCGGATGAGCAGTACTTC.

This clonotype was counted between two and nine times. The gene calls are TRBV5-5 and TRBJ2-7; D is possibly TRBD1 (6 bases). The CDR3 length is 15 residues. V shed 4 bases and J shed 3 bases, with 17 bases lying between them. Germline assignment: CDR1 SGHKS and CDR2 YYEKEE (reference sequence). The CDR3 spells CASSVGTRKFYEQYF. For the CDR3, the DNA is TGTGCCAGCAGCGTCGGGACAAGGAAATTCTACGAGCAGTACTTC.

V usage is TRBV7-9 and J usage is TRBJ2-3; 11 bases align to TRBD2. The germline V gene has CDR1 SEHNR and CDR2 FQNEAQ (reference sequence). The junction had 7 bases not matched to a gene; V was cut back by 6 bases and J by 2 bases. The CDR3 is 16 amino acids. DNA of the CDR3: TGTGCCAGCAGAGAAACTAGCGGGGGAAACACAGATACGCAGTATTTT. It is translated as CASRETSGGNTDTQYF.

This clonotype was seen only a few times. The rearrangement joins TRBV7-2 to TRBJ2-7; 8 bases are shared with TRBD2. The ends lost 1 base at V and 3 bases at J; junction bases unmatched: 5. The CDR3 consists of 15 residues. Per the germline V gene, CDR1 is SGHTA and CDR2 is FQGNSA. CDR3 protein: CASSLEGTSGYEQYF. CDR3 bases: TGTGCCAGCAGCTTAGAAGGGACTAGTGGCTACGAGCAGTACTTC.